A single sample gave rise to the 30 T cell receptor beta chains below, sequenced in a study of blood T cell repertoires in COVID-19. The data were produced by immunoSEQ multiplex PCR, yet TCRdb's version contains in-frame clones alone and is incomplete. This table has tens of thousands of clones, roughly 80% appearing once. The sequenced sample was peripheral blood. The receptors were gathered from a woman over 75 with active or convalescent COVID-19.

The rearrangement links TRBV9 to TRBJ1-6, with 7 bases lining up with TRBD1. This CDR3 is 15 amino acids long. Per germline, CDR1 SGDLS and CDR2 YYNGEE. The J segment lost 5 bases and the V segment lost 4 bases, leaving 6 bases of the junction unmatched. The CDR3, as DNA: TGTGCCAGCAGCCCCGGGACAGTTCATAATTCACCCCTCCACTTT. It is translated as CASSPGTVHNSPLHF.

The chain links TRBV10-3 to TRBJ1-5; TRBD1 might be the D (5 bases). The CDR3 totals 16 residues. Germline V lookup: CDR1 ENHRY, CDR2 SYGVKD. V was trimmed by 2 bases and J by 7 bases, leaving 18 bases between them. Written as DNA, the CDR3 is TGTGCCATCAGTGAGACCGGCCGGGACTCTGGACAGCCCCAGCATTTT. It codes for CAISETGRDSGQPQHF.

CDR3 in DNA: TGCGCCAGCAGCTTCGGGGGGCCAACCTACGAGCAGTACTTC. It encodes CASSFGGPTYEQYF. The chain recombines TRBV5-1 with TRBJ2-7; the D gene is possibly TRBD2 (7 bases). CDR1 SGHRS and CDR2 YFSETQ come from the germline V gene. The CDR3 runs 14 residues. The V end was cut by 2 bases, the J end by 2 bases, with 11 bases between.

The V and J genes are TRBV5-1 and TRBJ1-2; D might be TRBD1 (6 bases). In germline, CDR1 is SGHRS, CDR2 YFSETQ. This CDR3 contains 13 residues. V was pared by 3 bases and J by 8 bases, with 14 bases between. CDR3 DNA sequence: TGCGCCAGCAGCTGGCAGGGGACGGAGGGCTACACCTTC. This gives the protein CASSWQGTEGYTF.

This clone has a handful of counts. The CDR3 nucleotides read TGTGCCACCAGCAGAGATAGTGCTGGGAGCCTACTAGCCAAAAACATTCAGTACTTC. Translation gives CATSRDSAGSLLAKNIQYF. The rearrangement links TRBV15 to TRBJ2-4; TRBD2 might be the D (5 bases). Germline values: CDR1 LNHNV, CDR2 YYDKDF (reference sequence). The CDR3 sequence is 19 residues long. Deletions cut 0 bases from V and 0 bases from J, with 18 bases between.

The DNA of the CDR3 is TGTGCCAGCAGTTACTCAGCTGGGACTGTCAAAGAGACCCAGTACTTC. Protein: CASSYSAGTVKETQYF. The chain couples TRBV6-6 to TRBJ2-5; D perhaps matches TRBD2 (6 bases). CDR1 MNHNY and CDR2 SVGAGI come from the germline V gene (reference sequence). This CDR3 contains 16 residues. V was pared by 0 bases and J by 3 bases, with 14 bases between.

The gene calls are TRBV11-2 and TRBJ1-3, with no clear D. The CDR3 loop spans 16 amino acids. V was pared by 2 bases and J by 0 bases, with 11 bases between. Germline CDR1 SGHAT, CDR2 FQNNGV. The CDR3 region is CASSLKRMNSGNTIYF. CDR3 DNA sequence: TGTGCCAGCAGCTTAAAGCGGATGAACTCTGGAAACACCATATATTTT.

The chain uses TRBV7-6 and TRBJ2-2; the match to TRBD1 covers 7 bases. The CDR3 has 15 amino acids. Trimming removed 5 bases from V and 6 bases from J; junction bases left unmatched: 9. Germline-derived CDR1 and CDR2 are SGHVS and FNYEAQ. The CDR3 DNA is TGTGCCAGCAGCCGACAGGGCTTGAGGGCCGGGGAGCTGTTTTTT. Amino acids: CASSRQGLRAGELFF.

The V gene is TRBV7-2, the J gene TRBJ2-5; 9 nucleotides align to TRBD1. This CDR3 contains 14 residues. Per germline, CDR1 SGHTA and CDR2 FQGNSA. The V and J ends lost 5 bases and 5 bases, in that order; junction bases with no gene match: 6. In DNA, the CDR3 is TGTGCCAGCAGCCAACAGGGGGCGCAGGAGACCCAGTACTTC. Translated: CASSQQGAQETQYF. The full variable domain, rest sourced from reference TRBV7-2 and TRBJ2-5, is GAGVSQSPSNKVTEKGKDVELRCDPISGHTALYWYRQSLGQGLEFLIYFQGNSAPDKSGLPSDRFSAERTGGSVSTLTIQRTQQEDSAVYLCASSQQGAQETQYFGPGTRLLVL.

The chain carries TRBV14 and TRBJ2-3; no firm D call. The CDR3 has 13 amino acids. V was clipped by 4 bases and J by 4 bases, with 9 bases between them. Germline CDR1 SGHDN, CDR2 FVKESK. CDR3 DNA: TGTGCCAGCAGCCCGAGAATGGCAGATACGCAGTATTTT. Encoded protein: CASSPRMADTQYF.

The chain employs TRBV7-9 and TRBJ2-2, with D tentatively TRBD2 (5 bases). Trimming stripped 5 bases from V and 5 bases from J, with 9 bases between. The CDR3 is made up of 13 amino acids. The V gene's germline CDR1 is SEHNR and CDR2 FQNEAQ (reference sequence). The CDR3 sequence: CASSPRGTGELFF. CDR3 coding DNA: TGTGCCAGCAGCCCCCGAGGGACCGGGGAGCTGTTTTTT. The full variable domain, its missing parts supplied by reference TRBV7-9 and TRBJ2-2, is DTGVSQNPRHKITKRGQNVTFRCDPISEHNRLYWYRQTLGQGPEFLTYFQNEAQLEKSRLLSDRFSAERPKGSFSTLEIQRTEQGDSAMYLCASSPRGTGELFFGEGSRLTVL.

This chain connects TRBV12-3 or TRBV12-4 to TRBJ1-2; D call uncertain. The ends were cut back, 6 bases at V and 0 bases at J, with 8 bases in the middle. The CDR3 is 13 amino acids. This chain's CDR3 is CASSQVSNYGYTF. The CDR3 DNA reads TGTGCCAGCAGCCAGGTTTCTAACTATGGCTACACCTTC.

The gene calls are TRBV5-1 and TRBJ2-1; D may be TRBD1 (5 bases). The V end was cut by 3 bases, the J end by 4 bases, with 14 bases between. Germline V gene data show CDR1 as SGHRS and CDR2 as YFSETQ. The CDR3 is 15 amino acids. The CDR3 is CASSSQGLQYNEQFF. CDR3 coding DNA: TGCGCCAGCAGCTCTCAGGGTTTGCAGTACAATGAGCAGTTCTTC.

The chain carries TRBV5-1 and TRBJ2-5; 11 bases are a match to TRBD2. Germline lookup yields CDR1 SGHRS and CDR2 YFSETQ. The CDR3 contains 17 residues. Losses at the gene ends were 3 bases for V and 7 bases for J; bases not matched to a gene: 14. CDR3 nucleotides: TGCGCCAGCAGCTCCAGGCCCTCACCCACTAGCGGGGGGACCCAGTACTTC. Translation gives CASSSRPSPTSGGTQYF.

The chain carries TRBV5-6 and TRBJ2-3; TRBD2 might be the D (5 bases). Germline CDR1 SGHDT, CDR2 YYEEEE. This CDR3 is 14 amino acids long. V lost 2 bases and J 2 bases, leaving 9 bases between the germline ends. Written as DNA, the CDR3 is TGTGCCAGCAGCTTCTCCGGGATCACAGATACGCAGTATTTT. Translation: CASSFSGITDTQYF.

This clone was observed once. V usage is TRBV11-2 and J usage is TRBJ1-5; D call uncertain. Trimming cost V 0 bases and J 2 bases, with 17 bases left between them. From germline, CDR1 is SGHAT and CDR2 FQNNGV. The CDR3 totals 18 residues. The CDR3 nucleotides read TGTGCCAGCAGCTTAGATTTTGGTAACGGGAAACGCAATCAGCCCCAGCATTTT. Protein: CASSLDFGNGKRNQPQHF.

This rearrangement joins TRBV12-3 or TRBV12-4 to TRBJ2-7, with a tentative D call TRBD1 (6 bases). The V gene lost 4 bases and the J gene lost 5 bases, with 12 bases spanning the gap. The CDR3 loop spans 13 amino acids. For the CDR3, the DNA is TGTGCCAGCAGTTCCAACAGGGACCACGAGCAGTACTTC. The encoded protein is CASSSNRDHEQYF.

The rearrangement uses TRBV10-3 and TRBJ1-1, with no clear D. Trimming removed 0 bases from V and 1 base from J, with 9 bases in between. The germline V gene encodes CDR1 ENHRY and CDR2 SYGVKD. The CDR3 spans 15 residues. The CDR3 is CAISESGRENTEAFF. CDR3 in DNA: TGTGCCATCAGTGAGTCCGGGCGGGAGAACACTGAAGCTTTCTTT.

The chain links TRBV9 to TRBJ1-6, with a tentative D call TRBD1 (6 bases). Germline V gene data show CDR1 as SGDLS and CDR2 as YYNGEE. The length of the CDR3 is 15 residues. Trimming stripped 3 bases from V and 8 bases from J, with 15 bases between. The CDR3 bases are TGTGCCAGCAGCGCGTCAGGGGAAGGGGATTCACCCCTCCACTTT. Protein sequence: CASSASGEGDSPLHF. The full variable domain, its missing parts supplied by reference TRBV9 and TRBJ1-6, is DSGVTQTPKHLITATGQRVTLRCSPRSGDLSVYWYQQSLDQGLQFLIQYYNGEERAKGNILERFSAQQFPDLHSELNLSSLELGDSALYFCASSASGEGDSPLHFGNGTRLTVT.

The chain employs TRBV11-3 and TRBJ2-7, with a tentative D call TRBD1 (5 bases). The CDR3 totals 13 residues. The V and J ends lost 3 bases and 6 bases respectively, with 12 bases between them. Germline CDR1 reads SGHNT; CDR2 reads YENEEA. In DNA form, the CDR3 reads TGTGCCAGCAGCTTTACAGGACCTAGCGAGCAGTACTTC. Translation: CASSFTGPSEQYF.

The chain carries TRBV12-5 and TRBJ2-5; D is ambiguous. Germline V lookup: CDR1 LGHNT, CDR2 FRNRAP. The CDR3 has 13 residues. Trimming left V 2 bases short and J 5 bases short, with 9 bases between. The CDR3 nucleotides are TGTGCTAGTGGTTTGCGGGTCGGTGAGACCCAGTACTTC. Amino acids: CASGLRVGETQYF. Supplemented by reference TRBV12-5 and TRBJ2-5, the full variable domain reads DARVTQTPRHKVTEMGQEVTMRCQPILGHNTVFWYRQTMMQGLELLAYFRNRAPLDDSGMPKDRFSAEMPDATLATLKIQPSEPRDSAVYFCASGLRVGETQYFGPGTRLLVL.

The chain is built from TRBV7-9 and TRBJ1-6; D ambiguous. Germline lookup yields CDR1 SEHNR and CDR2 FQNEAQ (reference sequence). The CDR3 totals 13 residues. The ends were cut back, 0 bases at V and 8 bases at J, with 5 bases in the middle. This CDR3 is CASSLAAHSPLHF. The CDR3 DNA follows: TGTGCCAGCAGCTTAGCAGCGCATTCACCCCTCCACTTT.

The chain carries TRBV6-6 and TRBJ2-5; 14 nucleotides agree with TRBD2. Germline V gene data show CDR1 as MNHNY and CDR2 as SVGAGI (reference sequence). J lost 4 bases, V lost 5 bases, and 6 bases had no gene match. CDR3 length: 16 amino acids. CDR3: CASSPPGLAGGETQYF. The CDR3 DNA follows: TGTGCCAGCAGTCCCCCAGGACTAGCGGGAGGAGAGACCCAGTACTTC.

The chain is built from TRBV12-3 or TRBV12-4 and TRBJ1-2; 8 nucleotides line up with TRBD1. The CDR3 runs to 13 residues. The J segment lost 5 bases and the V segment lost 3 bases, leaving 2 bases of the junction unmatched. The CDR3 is CASSFDRGYGYTF. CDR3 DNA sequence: TGTGCCAGCAGTTTTGACAGGGGATATGGCTACACCTTC.

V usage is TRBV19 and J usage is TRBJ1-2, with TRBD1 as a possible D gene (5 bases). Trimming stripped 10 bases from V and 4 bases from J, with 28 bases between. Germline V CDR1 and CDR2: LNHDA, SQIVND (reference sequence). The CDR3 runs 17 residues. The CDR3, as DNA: TGTGCCACCAGTCGAAGTTTGTGGCAGGGTCGGTTCTATGGCTACACCTTC. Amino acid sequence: CATSRSLWQGRFYGYTF.

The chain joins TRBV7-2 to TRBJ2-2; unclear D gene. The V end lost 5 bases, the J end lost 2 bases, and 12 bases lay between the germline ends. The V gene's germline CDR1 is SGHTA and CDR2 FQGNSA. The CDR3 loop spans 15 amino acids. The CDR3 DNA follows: TGTGCCAGCAGCACTCTAGGTTTTAACACCGGGGAGCTGTTTTTT. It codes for CASSTLGFNTGELFF.

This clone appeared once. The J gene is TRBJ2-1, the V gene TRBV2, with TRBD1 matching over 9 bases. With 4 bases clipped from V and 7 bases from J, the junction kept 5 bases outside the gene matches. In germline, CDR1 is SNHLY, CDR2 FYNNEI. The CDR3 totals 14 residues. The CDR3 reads CASSGQGVWNEQFF. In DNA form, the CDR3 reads TGTGCCAGCAGTGGACAGGGGGTATGGAATGAGCAGTTCTTC.

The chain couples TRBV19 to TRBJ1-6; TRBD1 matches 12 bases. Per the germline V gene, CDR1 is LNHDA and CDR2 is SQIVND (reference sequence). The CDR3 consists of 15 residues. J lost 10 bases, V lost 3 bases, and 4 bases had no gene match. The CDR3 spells CASSIRDRGRSPLHF. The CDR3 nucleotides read TGTGCCAGTAGTATCCGGGACAGGGGGCGATCACCCCTCCACTTT.

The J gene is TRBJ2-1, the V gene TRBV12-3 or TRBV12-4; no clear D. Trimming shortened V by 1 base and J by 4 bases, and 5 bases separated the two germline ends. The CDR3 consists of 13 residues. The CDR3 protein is CASSLEQYNEQFF. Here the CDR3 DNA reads TGTGCCAGCAGTTTAGAACAGTACAATGAGCAGTTCTTC.

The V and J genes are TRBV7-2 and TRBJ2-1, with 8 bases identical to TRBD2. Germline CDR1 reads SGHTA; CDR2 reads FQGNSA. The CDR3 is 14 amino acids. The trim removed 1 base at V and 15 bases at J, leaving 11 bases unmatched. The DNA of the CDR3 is TGTGCCAGCAGCTTAGGTCCCCCGGGACTAGTTCTGTTCTTC. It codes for CASSLGPPGLVLFF.